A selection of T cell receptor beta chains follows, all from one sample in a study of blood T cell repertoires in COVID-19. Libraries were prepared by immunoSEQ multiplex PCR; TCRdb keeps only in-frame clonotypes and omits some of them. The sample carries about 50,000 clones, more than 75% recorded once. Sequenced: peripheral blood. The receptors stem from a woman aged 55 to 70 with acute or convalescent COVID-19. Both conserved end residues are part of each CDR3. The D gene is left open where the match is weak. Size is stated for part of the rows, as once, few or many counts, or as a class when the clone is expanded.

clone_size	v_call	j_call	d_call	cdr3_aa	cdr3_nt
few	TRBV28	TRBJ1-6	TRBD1	CASTPPTGWSNSPLHF	TGTGCCAGCACCCCCCCGACAGGGTGGTCGAATTCACCCCTCCACTTT
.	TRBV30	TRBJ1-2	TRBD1	CAWSVPSPLQGDGYTF	TGTGCCTGGAGTGTACCCTCCCCTCTACAGGGGGATGGCTACACCTTC
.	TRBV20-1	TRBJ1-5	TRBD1	CSASPGTGWQPQHF	TGCAGTGCTAGTCCCGGGACAGGGTGGCAGCCCCAGCATTTT
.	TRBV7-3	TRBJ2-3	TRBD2	CASSLGTSGDTQYF	TGTGCCAGCAGCTTAGGGACTAGTGGGGATACGCAGTATTTT
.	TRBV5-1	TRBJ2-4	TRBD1	CASSLGTEENIQYF	TGCGCCAGCAGCTTAGGGACAGAAGAAAACATTCAGTACTTC
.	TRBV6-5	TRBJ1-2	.	CASSLEANYGYTF	TGTGCCAGCAGCCTCGAGGCTAACTATGGCTACACCTTC
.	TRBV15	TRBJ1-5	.	CATSAHTGQPQHF	TGTGCCACCAGCGCTCATACAGGTCAGCCCCAGCATTTT
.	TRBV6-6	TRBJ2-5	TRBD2	CASSLGTSGKETQYF	TGTGCCAGCAGTCTGGGGACTAGCGGGAAAGAGACCCAGTACTTC
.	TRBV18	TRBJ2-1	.	CASSPPSRQSYNEQFF	TGTGCCAGCTCACCACCCTCCCGCCAGTCCTACAATGAGCAGTTCTTC
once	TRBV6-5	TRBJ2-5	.	CASSKRVEETQYF	TGTGCCAGCAGCAAGCGGGTCGAGGAGACCCAGTACTTC
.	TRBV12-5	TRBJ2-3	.	CASGLVADTQYF	TGTGCTAGTGGTTTGGTAGCGGATACGCAGTATTTT
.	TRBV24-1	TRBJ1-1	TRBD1	CATSDSRQGASTEAFF	TGTGCCACCAGTGATTCCCGACAGGGGGCCAGCACTGAAGCTTTCTTT
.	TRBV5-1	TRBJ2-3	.	CASKAEARSLDTQYF	TGCGCCAGCAAAGCCGAAGCCCGAAGTTTGGATACGCAGTATTTT
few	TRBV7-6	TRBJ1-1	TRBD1	CASSSRTGGNTEAFF	TGTGCCAGCAGCTCGCGGACAGGGGGGAACACTGAAGCTTTCTTT
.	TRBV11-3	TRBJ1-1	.	CASSPSTGTEAFF	TGTGCCAGCAGCCCAAGCACGGGTACTGAAGCTTTCTTT